The entry that follows covers one T cell receptor beta chain sequence. Its matching antigen is unknown. The length of the CDR3 is 15 residues. With 1 base clipped from V and 6 bases from J, the junction kept 5 bases outside the gene matches. Germline loops: CDR1 LGHDT, CDR2 YNNKEL (reference sequence). Unique-molecular-identifier-tagged TCR beta cDNA libraries were used. Once 1 to 10 million T cells were used, hundreds of thousands of cDNA molecules resulted. MiXCR, run by TCRdb on the PCR reads, gives a single entry per CDR3 protein. This table holds 170,000 or so distinct CDR3 sequences, roughly 30% found once. The data derive from a study of post-analysis software for immune sequencing data. In the study overall: Relapsing-remitting, secondary progressive and progressive-relapsing multiple sclerosis were all included among the disease courses.

Regarding the study as a whole: Batch-matched samples strongly co-clustered by F measure. For normalized Chao1 diversity, multiple sclerosis patients scored significantly lower than controls did. In patients, TRBV5-6, TRBV5-1 and TRBV20-1 belonged to 4 or 5 TRBV segments found more frequently than in controls.

The material sequenced was blood. This chain links TRBV3-1 with TRBJ2-4; TRBD2 matches at 8 bases. The sequence was collected from a girl aged 5 to 17 with multiple sclerosis. CDR3 residues: CASSQGGLAGNIQYF. The CDR3 coding sequence is TGTGCCAGCAGCCAAGGAGGACTAGCTGGAAACATTCAGTACTTC.